Given below is one T cell receptor beta chain in context. Antigen specificity is unknown. The source of the sample is a study of cytomegalovirus exposure and HLA in healthy donors. TCRdb's table, derived via immunoSEQ multiplex PCR, lists solely in-frame clones and lacks some. The table shows approximately 120,000 clones, with about 89% occurring only once. Regarding the study as a whole: Specificity for CMV antigens was confirmed in vitro for a few of the CMV-associated chains. A list of about 160 TCR beta chains associated with cytomegalovirus was given.

The CDR3 is 14 amino acids. Trimming cost V 7 bases and J 2 bases; bases outside gene matches: 5. Per germline, CDR1 MDHEN and CDR2 SYDVKM. The chain recombines TRBV28 with TRBJ1-5; 7 bases map to TRBD1. This sequence originates from a woman between 18 and 29 years old in good health and CMV-seronegative. Input material: PBMCs. CDR3 sequence: CASNQGGGNQPQHF. CDR3 bases: TGTGCCAGCAACCAGGGGGGCGGCAATCAGCCCCAGCATTTT.